This TCR beta chain was found in a study of cytomegalovirus exposure and HLA in healthy donors. Study summary: The 90 to 150 validation repertoires matched the 500 to 750 first-cohort repertoires in platform, a later analysis reported.

TCRdb's copy holds only in-frame clones and misses some; the assay was immunoSEQ multiplex PCR. The table includes fewer than 400,000 clones, around 86% detected once. Separate from the approximately 670-subject first cohort, the roughly 120-subject validation cohort was the one that the donors belonged to. This clone has a single count. The sequence came from a woman between 18 and 30 years old in good health and CMV-seronegative. The specimen sequenced was PBMCs.

Here the CDR3 reads CASSLARSSGSSYEQYF. The DNA for the CDR3 is TGTGCCAGCAGCTTAGCAAGATCTAGCGGGAGCTCCTACGAGCAGTACTTC. The chain uses TRBV7-8 and TRBJ2-7; 10 nucleotides line up with TRBD2. The CDR3 is made up of 17 amino acids. Trimming cost V 0 bases and J 0 bases; bases outside gene matches: 5. Looked up from germline, CDR1 is SGHVS and CDR2 is FQNEAQ.